The rows below give T cell receptor beta chains drawn from one sample of a study of blood T cells in healthy people across ages. TCRdb re-called the 5' RACE reads with MiXCR, one entry per CDR3 protein. The sample holds 850,000 to 1,000,000 distinct CDR3 sequences; roughly 50% are singletons and the top ten take about a fifth. The sample comprised blood. The receptors come from a woman in her fifties or sixties in good health. Both conserved end residues are part of each CDR3. A D gene is named only where the DNA matches it firmly. The size field is filled for only some rows; it gives once, few, many or a size class.

D gene,V gene,clone size,J gene,CDR3 DNA,CDR3 protein
-,TRBV9,-,TRBJ2-7,TGTGCCAGCAGCGGGGGACCTTCTGGCGAGCAGTACTTC,CASSGGPSGEQYF
-,TRBV20-1,-,TRBJ2-7,TGCAGTGCTAGAGTGGGGATAGGCTACGAGCAGTACTTC,CSARVGIGYEQYF
TRBD1,TRBV10-3,few,TRBJ2-7,TGTGCCATCAGTGACAAGGACAGGGGGAGTTACGAGCAGTACTTC,CAISDKDRGSYEQYF
-,TRBV21-1,-,TRBJ2-7,TGTGCCAGCAGCATTAGGACTAGCGATGAGCAGTACTTC,CASSIRTSDEQYF
-,TRBV20-1,-,TRBJ2-5,TGCAGTGCTAGAGATAACCCTGAAGAGACCCAGTACTTC,CSARDNPEETQYF
-,TRBV7-8,-,TRBJ1-1,TGTGCCAGCAGCTTAGTGAAGTTTGGCAACCAGAACACTGAAGCTTTCTTT,CASSLVKFGNQNTEAFF
TRBD2,TRBV20-1,many,TRBJ2-7,TGCAGTGCTAGAGACGACCCCTCTAGCGGCTACGAGCAGTACTTC,CSARDDPSSGYEQYF
-,TRBV20-1,once,TRBJ1-5,TGCAGTGCTAGAGCCCCCGTCGGCAATCAGCCCCAGCATTTT,CSARAPVGNQPQHF
TRBD2,TRBV20-1,-,TRBJ2-1,TGCAGTGCCGCCCCCCTGGGACTAGCGAATTACAATGAGCAGTTCTTC,CSAAPLGLANYNEQFF
TRBD2,TRBV18,few,TRBJ2-1,TGTGCCAGCTCGCCGACTAGCGGCAGGTGGAATGAGCAGTTCTTC,CASSPTSGRWNEQFF
-,TRBV5-5,-,TRBJ2-7,TGTGCCAGCAGATCCCTTGACGGTCCCTACGAGCAGTACTTC,CASRSLDGPYEQYF
-,TRBV27,-,TRBJ1-2,TGTGCCAGCAGTTTCACCGGGACACACTATGGCTACACCTTC,CASSFTGTHYGYTF
-,TRBV27,many,TRBJ2-7,TGTGCCAGCAGTTTAGTTGGCGGTAACTCCTACGAGCAGTACTTC,CASSLVGGNSYEQYF
-,TRBV12-3/TRBV12-4,-,TRBJ2-7,TGTGCCAGCAGTGCCGACAGCCGCCCGTACTTC,CASSADSRPYF
-,TRBV7-6,-,TRBJ2-5,TGTGCCAGCAGCCCTGGGGGATTCGGGACCCAGTACTTC,CASSPGGFGTQYF
TRBD1,TRBV20-1,few,TRBJ2-6,TGCAGTGCCATCACGACCGGGACAGGGTTGTCCGGGGCCAACGTCCTGACTTTC,CSAITTGTGLSGANVLTF
-,TRBV15,few,TRBJ2-5,TGTGCCACCAGCACGAACAGGGTTACAGAGACCCAGTACTTC,CATSTNRVTETQYF
TRBD1,TRBV27,once,TRBJ1-2,TGCGCCAGCAGACTGGACAGGGTCGGCTACACCTTC,CASRLDRVGYTF
TRBD2,TRBV29-1,many,TRBJ2-5,TGCAGCGTTGAGTCGGGGAGGGCACAAGAGACCCAGTACTTC,CSVESGRAQETQYF
-,TRBV5-4,-,TRBJ2-1,TGTACCAACAGCTTGTTTCCGGGTGAGCAGTTCTTC,CTNSLFPGEQFF
-,TRBV9,-,TRBJ2-6,TGTGCCAGCAGCGTAAGAGCGGAGAGCTCTGGGGCCAACGTCCTGACTTTC,CASSVRAESSGANVLTF
-,TRBV10-1,-,TRBJ1-3,TGCGCCAGCAGATCGACAGCGGAGGGAAACACCATATATTTT,CASRSTAEGNTIYF
-,TRBV3-1,-,TRBJ2-5,TGTGCCAGCAGCCAAGGGCGGTATTCCCAGTACTTC,CASSQGRYSQYF
-,TRBV6-1,few,TRBJ1-5,TGTGCCAGCACGGGACGATCTACCGGGACGAAGGGAAATCAGCCCCAGCATTTT,CASTGRSTGTKGNQPQHF
-,TRBV6-5,once,TRBJ2-5,TGTGCCAGCAGTGACCATAGCGAGGAGACCCAGTACTTC,CASSDHSEETQYF
-,TRBV29-1,-,TRBJ2-5,TGCAGCGTTGACGGAGGGCAAGAGACCCAGTACTTC,CSVDGGQETQYF
-,TRBV6-5,-,TRBJ2-7,TGTGCCAGCAGTTACTCTATCGTCAGGGTCTCCTACGAGCAGTACTTC,CASSYSIVRVSYEQYF
TRBD1,TRBV7-2,few,TRBJ1-6,TGTGCCAGCAGCTTAGGGGACAGTAATTCACCCCTCCACTTT,CASSLGDSNSPLHF
-,TRBV10-3,-,TRBJ2-7,TGTGCCACAATACCAGGGGACCGGAGCTCCTACGAGCAGTACTTC,CATIPGDRSSYEQYF
-,TRBV20-1,-,TRBJ1-1,TGCAGTGCCAACCGGGACATAGAAGCTTTCTTT,CSANRDIEAFF
TRBD1,TRBV27,few,TRBJ2-7,TGTGCCAGTTGGTCCGGGACAGGCCGATTCGAGCAGTACTTC,CASWSGTGRFEQYF
-,TRBV19,-,TRBJ2-1,TGTGCCAGTAGTATAGCCTCGAGGGAGCAGTTCTTC,CASSIASREQFF
-,TRBV6-2/TRBV6-3,-,TRBJ2-7,TGTGCCAGCAGCGTCCTATTTAAGTACGAGCAGTACTTC,CASSVLFKYEQYF
-,TRBV6-5,-,TRBJ1-4,TGTGCCAGCAGTCACTCAACGGCTAATGAAAAACTGTTTTTT,CASSHSTANEKLFF
TRBD1,TRBV25-1,few,TRBJ2-1,TGTGCCAGCAGTGAATCCGGGACAGGGAATGAGCAGTTCTTC,CASSESGTGNEQFF
-,TRBV10-1,-,TRBJ2-7,TGCGCCAGCAGTGAGTCTGTAGGTGAAGAGCAGTACTTC,CASSESVGEEQYF
-,TRBV7-2,few,TRBJ2-3,TGTGCCAGCACCCCCCGTAGGCTAGAATTTTCGACAGATACGCAGTATTTT,CASTPRRLEFSTDTQYF
TRBD1,TRBV29-1,-,TRBJ1-5,TGCAGCGTTTCGGACAGGGGACACCCTCAGCCCCAGCATTTT,CSVSDRGHPQPQHF
-,TRBV30,-,TRBJ2-1,TGTGCCTGGGGGATGTTATGGAGCGGATCACAATATTACAATGAGCAGTTCTTC,CAWGMLWSGSQYYNEQFF
-,TRBV6-1,few,TRBJ1-5,TGTGCCAGCAGTGAACGGCGGAATCAGCCCCAGCATTTT,CASSERRNQPQHF
TRBD1,TRBV5-1,-,TRBJ2-1,TGCGCCAGCAGCTTGCAGGACAGGAGTTACAATGAGCAGTTCTTC,CASSLQDRSYNEQFF
TRBD2,TRBV28,-,TRBJ2-3,TGTGCCAGCAGTTTACCGGGAGGGCCAGATACGCAGTATTTT,CASSLPGGPDTQYF
-,TRBV7-9,-,TRBJ2-5,TGTGCCAGCAGCTTCGAGGTCGACGAACAAGAGACCCAGTACTTC,CASSFEVDEQETQYF
-,TRBV20-1,-,TRBJ2-4,TGCAGTGCTACGGCCAGGCAAAACATTCAGTACTTC,CSATARQNIQYF
TRBD2,TRBV5-6,-,TRBJ2-3,TGTGCCAGCAGCACCCGAAGCGGGACTAGCGGACTCACAGATACGCAGTATTTT,CASSTRSGTSGLTDTQYF
-,TRBV12-3/TRBV12-4,once,TRBJ2-6,TGTGCCAGCAGTTTTGGTCTTTTTGGGGCCAACGTCCTGACTTTC,CASSFGLFGANVLTF
-,TRBV29-1,-,TRBJ1-2,TGCAGCGTTGACCTCCAGGGGAGCTATGGCTACACCTTC,CSVDLQGSYGYTF
-,TRBV7-2,-,TRBJ1-2,TGTGCCAGCAGCGGCACAGGGAGCTATGGCTACACCTTC,CASSGTGSYGYTF
-,TRBV10-3,few,TRBJ2-5,TGTGCCATCAGGGGCGTCTCCCAAGAGACCCAGTACTTC,CAIRGVSQETQYF
-,TRBV15,few,TRBJ2-7,TGTGCCACCAGCACCAACACCGGGGGCTCCTACGAGCAGTACTTC,CATSTNTGGSYEQYF
-,TRBV28,few,TRBJ2-2,TGTGCCAGCGGCAATCAGGGCCCCGGGGAGCTGTTTTTT,CASGNQGPGELFF
-,TRBV25-1,few,TRBJ2-2,TGTGCCAGTAGAGTAGGAGCAGGGTACACCGGGGAGCTGTTTTTT,CASRVGAGYTGELFF
-,TRBV27,-,TRBJ2-7,TGTGCCAGCAGACAAGTAGCGTTGTCCTACGAGCAGTACTTC,CASRQVALSYEQYF
-,TRBV7-2,-,TRBJ2-7,TGTGCCAGCAGCTTGGTACAGCATCCGTTCGAGCAGTACTTC,CASSLVQHPFEQYF